The 18 T cell receptor beta chains below were found in one sample sequenced in a study of cytomegalovirus exposure and HLA in healthy donors. With 60 Vbeta and 13 Jbeta primers, the PCR was carried out. The repertoire was sequenced with immunoSEQ multiplex PCR; TCRdb's copy has only in-frame clones and lacks some. The sample gives approximately 160,000 clones, approximately 80% of which show up once; roughly 1.7% is in the top ten. The sample consisted of PBMCs. Receptor source: a woman in her 30s in good health and CMV-seronegative.

This CDR3 is CASSAHTWGAGNTIYF. The CDR3 DNA sequence: TGTGCCAGCAGCGCCCATACCTGGGGCGCTGGAAACACCATATATTTT. This chain connects TRBV9 to TRBJ1-3; TRBD1 is a possible D gene (5 bases). The CDR3 is made up of 16 amino acids. Germline lookup yields CDR1 SGDLS and CDR2 YYNGEE. V was cut by 3 bases and J by 2 bases, with 15 bases left in between.

The chain employs TRBV10-3 and TRBJ1-2, with 8 bases lining up with TRBD1. The germline V gene encodes CDR1 ENHRY and CDR2 SYGVKD. CDR3 length: 18 amino acids. The J segment lost 4 bases and the V segment lost 0 bases, leaving 13 bases of the junction unmatched. The CDR3 spells CAISESMTGAPIGYGYTF. CDR3 coding DNA: TGTGCCATCAGTGAGTCTATGACAGGGGCCCCTATCGGCTATGGCTACACCTTC.

This chain joins TRBV11-2 and TRBJ2-1, with TRBD2 matching over 9 bases. Germline-derived CDR1 and CDR2 are SGHAT and FQNNGV. V was pared by 1 base and J by 6 bases, with 10 bases of the junction left unmatched. The CDR3 is made up of 17 amino acids. The CDR3 DNA follows: TGTGCCAGCAGCTTAGTTAGCGGGGGTACTTTAATCAATGAGCAGTTCTTC. It codes for CASSLVSGGTLINEQFF.

The table lists this clone with a few counts. The V call is TRBV14, the J call TRBJ1-1; D gene unclear. Trimming removed 8 bases from V and 6 bases from J, with 13 bases in between. CDR1 SGHDN and CDR2 FVKESK come from the germline V gene. The CDR3 has 12 residues. The chain's CDR3 is CASALSQSEAFF. The CDR3 DNA reads as TGTGCCAGCGCTCTCTCTCAGTCTGAAGCTTTCTTT.

This chain links TRBV9 with TRBJ2-3; possible D gene TRBD2, 6 bases. V was cut by 4 bases and J by 4 bases, with 13 bases left in between. Germline V gene sequence: CDR1 SGDLS, CDR2 YYNGEE. CDR3 length equals 14 residues. The CDR3 nucleotides are TGTGCCAGCAGCCCCAAACAGCGGGCAGATACGCAGTATTTT. It specifies CASSPKQRADTQYF.

V gene TRBV7-9 combines with J gene TRBJ2-7, with 9 bases fitting TRBD1. Germline-derived CDR1 and CDR2 are SEHNR and FQNEAQ (reference sequence). This CDR3 is built from 15 residues. J gave up 4 bases and V 3 bases, and 7 bases lay outside the gene matches. The CDR3, as DNA: TGTGCCAGCAGCTTCCAAGTGGGACAGGGATACGAGCAGTACTTC. It translates to CASSFQVGQGYEQYF.

The chain carries TRBV6-6 and TRBJ1-2, with TRBD1 identical over 9 bases. The ends lost 5 bases at V and 7 bases at J; junction bases unmatched: 11. The CDR3 is 15 amino acids. Germline CDR1 MNHNY, CDR2 SVGAGI (reference sequence). In DNA form, the CDR3 reads TGTGCCAGCAGTCTTACAGGGGGCGAGAGGAGTGGCTACACCTTC. Encoded protein: CASSLTGGERSGYTF.

The chain joins TRBV28 to TRBJ2-1, with D unresolved. Germline V CDR1 and CDR2: MDHEN, SYDVKM. This CDR3 contains 13 residues. Trimming pared 4 bases from V and 2 bases from J, leaving 6 bases between. This chain's CDR3 is CASSSTTYNEQFF. The CDR3 nucleotides are TGTGCCAGCAGTTCAACAACCTACAATGAGCAGTTCTTC.

The chain combines TRBV6-1 with TRBJ2-1; D unresolved. Trimming removed 3 bases from V and 0 bases from J, with 9 bases in between. The CDR3 totals 15 residues. Per germline, CDR1 MNHNS and CDR2 SASEGT. Written as DNA, the CDR3 is TGTGCCAGCAGTGAGAGCGTCAGCTCCTACAATGAGCAGTTCTTC. Translation: CASSESVSSYNEQFF.

V is TRBV14 and J is TRBJ1-6; D gene uncertain. Germline V gene data show CDR1 as SGHDN and CDR2 as FVKESK. Trimming shortened V by 1 base and J by 13 bases, and 11 bases separated the two germline ends. The CDR3 has 13 amino acids. The CDR3 here is CASSQVEGTPLHF. CDR3 nucleotide sequence: TGTGCCAGCAGCCAAGTAGAGGGTACGCCCCTCCACTTT.

This chain uses TRBV11-3 with TRBJ1-3; the D is unclear. This CDR3 region has 17 residues. Germline V gene lookup returns CDR1 SGHNT and CDR2 YENEEA. V lost 1 base and J 2 bases, leaving 15 bases between the germline ends. CDR3 in DNA: TGTGCCAGCAGCTTAGGAGGGCCTACTTCGGCTGGAAACACCATATATTTT. This gives the protein CASSLGGPTSAGNTIYF.

This clone has just one count. V is TRBV27 and J is TRBJ2-1, with D tentatively TRBD1 (6 bases). The germline V gene encodes CDR1 MNHEY and CDR2 SMNVEV (reference sequence). V was trimmed by 4 bases and J by 5 bases, leaving 9 bases between them. This CDR3 contains 13 residues. The CDR3 region is CASSSNRDNEQFF. CDR3 coding DNA: TGTGCCAGCAGTTCTAACAGGGACAATGAGCAGTTCTTC.

The rearrangement links TRBV2 to TRBJ1-5; 7 bases are a match to TRBD1. This CDR3 contains 14 residues. V was pared by 6 bases and J by 4 bases, with 6 bases of the junction left unmatched. The germline V gene encodes CDR1 SNHLY and CDR2 FYNNEI. The CDR3 protein is CASRAGTVNQPQHF. For the CDR3, the DNA is TGTGCCAGCAGGGCCGGGACAGTAAATCAGCCCCAGCATTTT. Filled out from reference TRBV2 and TRBJ1-5, the complete variable domain reads EPEVTQTPSHQVTQMGQEVILRCVPISNHLYFYWYRQILGQKVEFLVSFYNNEISEKSEIFDDQFSVERPDGSNFTLKIRSTKLEDSAMYFCASRAGTVNQPQHFGDGTRLSIL.

The chain recombines TRBV28 with TRBJ2-2, with D maybe TRBD1 (5 bases). Germline V gives CDR1 MDHEN, CDR2 SYDVKM. Trimming removed 11 bases from V and 1 base from J, with 11 bases in between. CDR3 length: 13 residues. CDR3 nucleotides: TGTGCCTCCTCGACAGAGAACACCGGGGAGCTGTTTTTT. Translated, it gives CASSTENTGELFF.

The chain combines TRBV19 with TRBJ1-5; 9 bases match TRBD1. Per the germline V gene, CDR1 is LNHDA and CDR2 is SQIVND (reference sequence). This CDR3 is 15 amino acids long. V was clipped by 1 base and J by 6 bases; unmatched bases: 4. Here the CDR3 reads CASSIGRQGVQPQHF. CDR3 nucleotides: TGTGCCAGTAGTATAGGGAGACAGGGGGTTCAGCCCCAGCATTTT.

CDR3 nucleotides: TGTGCCAGCAGTTATGCTGGGGCGCAAGAGACCCAGTACTTC. Translating gives CASSYAGAQETQYF. The chain recombines TRBV5-4 with TRBJ2-5; tentatively, D is TRBD1 (5 bases). This CDR3 has 14 residues. The germline V gene has CDR1 SGHNT and CDR2 YYREEE (reference sequence). V was shortened by 5 bases and J by 2 bases, with 13 bases between the two germline ends. Full variable domain (rest looked up from reference TRBV5-4 and TRBJ2-5): ETGVTQSPTHLIKTRGQQVTLRCSSQSGHNTVSWYQQALGQGPQFIFQYYREEENGRGNFPPRFSGLQFPNYSSELNVNALELDDSALYLCASSYAGAQETQYFGPGTRLLVL.

V gene TRBV7-6 combines with J gene TRBJ2-1, with 16 positions matching TRBD2. Germline V lookup: CDR1 SGHVS, CDR2 FNYEAQ. The trim removed 5 bases at V and 12 bases at J, leaving 7 bases unmatched. The CDR3 is 15 residues long. The CDR3 sequence is CASSEGLAGGRGQFF. In DNA form, the CDR3 reads TGTGCCAGCAGCGAGGGACTAGCGGGGGGGCGGGGGCAGTTCTTC.

This chain links TRBV4-2 with TRBJ2-5, with TRBD2 matching over 7 bases. Germline V CDR1 and CDR2: LGHNA, YNFKEQ. The CDR3 is 20 residues long. With 0 bases clipped from V and 0 bases from J, the junction kept 16 bases outside the gene matches. CDR3 sequence (DNA): TGTGCCAGCAGCCAAGAAGGTTTCCTGGCTAGCGGACAAAACCAAGAGACCCAGTACTTC. Amino acid sequence: CASSQEGFLASGQNQETQYF.